The 25 T cell receptor beta chains in this list originate from one sample, sequenced in a study of T cell responses to AZD1222 COVID-19 vaccine. The data were produced by immunoSEQ multiplex PCR, yet TCRdb's version contains in-frame clones alone and is incomplete. The repertoire holds about 120,000 clones, with approximately 87% as singletons. The sample in question was peripheral blood, obtained on day 0 of AZD1222 vaccination. The receptors were sampled from an adult in good health.

The V gene is TRBV5-6, the J gene TRBJ1-2; 7 nucleotides line up with TRBD1. The V and J ends lost 4 bases and 4 bases, in that order; junction bases with no gene match: 10. There are 15 residues in the CDR3. The germline V gene encodes CDR1 SGHDT and CDR2 YYEEEE. The CDR3 bases are TGTGCCAGCAGCACGGGACAGCTGTCGTTCTATGGCTACACCTTC. It encodes CASSTGQLSFYGYTF.

The rearrangement uses TRBV6-2 or TRBV6-3 and TRBJ2-7; D is ambiguous. The CDR3 sequence is 14 residues long. Germline CDR1 and CDR2: MNHEY and SVGEGT. Trimming left V 2 bases short and J 6 bases short, with 14 bases between. In nucleotides, the CDR3 is TGTGCCAGCAGTTACAGCTGGGGTTCTTTCGAGCAGTACTTC. The encoded protein is CASSYSWGSFEQYF.

The chain is built from TRBV29-1 and TRBJ2-7, with a possible D match to TRBD2 (7 bases). The germline V gene encodes CDR1 SQVTM and CDR2 ANQGSEA. This CDR3 is built from 12 residues. The V end lost 6 bases, the J end lost 6 bases, and 15 bases lay between the germline ends. The CDR3 is CSVGGASGEQYF. CDR3 coding DNA: TGCAGCGTGGGGGGGGCTTCTGGCGAGCAGTACTTC.

On this clone itself: At one of its ends the junction is not consistent with the germline gene, which may arise from a read error. The rearrangement joins TRBV7-2 to TRBJ1-1, with 9 bases that match TRBD1. Germline V gives CDR1 SGHTA, CDR2 FQGNSA. The CDR3 covers 16 residues. CDR3 in DNA: TGTGCCAGCAGCTTATTCTCGGGGACAGGGAACGCTGAAGCTTTCTTT. This encodes CASSLFSGTGNAEAFF.

This clone came up a few times. This chain uses TRBV28 with TRBJ1-3; D is unclear. In germline, CDR1 is MDHEN, CDR2 SYDVKM. The CDR3 covers 12 residues. Deletions cut 7 bases from V and 6 bases from J, with 10 bases between. CDR3 DNA sequence: TGTGCCAGCACCTCGAGGGTAAACACCATATATTTT. Protein: CASTSRVNTIYF.

The rearrangement links TRBV21-1 to TRBJ1-1; TRBD1 is the table's D call, not checked against the DNA. TRBV21-1 is labeled a pseudogene. CDR3 length: 15 residues. Here the CDR3 reads CASSKDRGRVTEAFF. DNA for the CDR3: TGTGCCAGCAGCAAAGACAGGGGCCGGGTCACTGAAGCTTTCTTT.

The chain uses TRBV10-3 and TRBJ2-1; 9 bases fit TRBD2. V was clipped by 0 bases and J by 8 bases; unmatched bases: 11. This CDR3 contains 17 residues. Germline assignment: CDR1 ENHRY and CDR2 SYGVKD. CDR3 loop: CAISESTRGGRADEQFF. In nucleotides, the CDR3 is TGTGCCATCAGTGAGTCGACTCGTGGCGGGAGGGCCGATGAGCAGTTCTTC.

The chain recombines TRBV5-1 with TRBJ1-4; 10 nucleotides align to TRBD1. The CDR3 consists of 15 residues. Germline V gene data show CDR1 as SGHRS and CDR2 as YFSETQ. The V segment lost 3 bases and the J segment 8 bases; nucleotides outside the gene matches: 7. CDR3 sequence: CASSYGGTGDEKLFF. The CDR3 bases are TGCGCCAGCAGCTACGGAGGGACAGGGGACGAAAAACTGTTTTTT.

This clone has a single count. The V and J genes are TRBV15 and TRBJ2-7, with 8 bases matching TRBD1. Germline V gene sequence: CDR1 LNHNV, CDR2 YYDKDF (reference sequence). The CDR3 extends over 14 amino acids. J was trimmed by 2 bases and V by 5 bases; bases with no gene match: 5. DNA for the CDR3: TGTGCCACCAGCTTAGGACAGGGAACCTACGAGCAGTACTTC. Its translation: CATSLGQGTYEQYF.

V is TRBV21-1 and J is TRBJ2-1; the table names TRBD2, a call not compared with the DNA. TRBV21-1 is classified as a pseudogene. The CDR3 has 12 amino acids. CDR3 in amino acids: CASSLTGFEQFF. The CDR3 DNA follows: TGTGCCAGCAGCCTAACCGGTTTTGAGCAGTTCTTC.

V and J are TRBV5-4 and TRBJ1-2, with D unclear. The V gene lost 0 bases and the J gene lost 6 bases, with 15 bases spanning the gap. Germline assignment: CDR1 SGHNT and CDR2 YYREEE (reference sequence). The CDR3 is 15 amino acids. The DNA of the CDR3 is TGTGCCAGCAGCTTGGTTGGAGGGTTGGTAAATGGCTACACCTTC. It yields the protein CASSLVGGLVNGYTF.

This clone was seen just once. The chain links TRBV7-6 to TRBJ2-7; tentative D call: TRBD2 (6 bases). V lost 0 bases, J lost 3 bases, and 21 bases lay in between. The V gene's germline CDR1 is SGHVS and CDR2 FNYEAQ. The CDR3 covers 18 residues. Here the CDR3 reads CASSLANAAGGTFYEQYF. The DNA of the CDR3 is TGTGCCAGCAGCTTAGCAAACGCCGCGGGCGGGACTTTCTACGAGCAGTACTTC.

The chain is built from TRBV13 and TRBJ2-1, with a tentative D call TRBD2 (5 bases). The germline CDR1 and CDR2 sequences are PRHDT and FYEKMQ (reference sequence). CDR3 length equals 12 residues. The V gene lost 4 bases and the J gene lost 10 bases, with 11 bases spanning the gap. The CDR3 sequence is CASSSDYREQFF. CDR3 bases: TGTGCCAGCAGCTCAGACTATCGCGAGCAGTTCTTC.

A note on this clone: Other DNA sequences in this sample translate to the same CDR3. CDR3 sequence: CAWSVGSGNTIYF. The CDR3 bases are TGTGCCTGGAGTGTAGGTTCTGGAAACACCATATATTTT. The chain is built from TRBV30 and TRBJ1-3; D not certain. Between the trimmed V and J ends, which lost 0 bases and 1 base, there was a span of 4 bases. Per the germline V gene, CDR1 is GTSNPN and CDR2 is SVGIG (reference sequence). The CDR3 totals 13 residues.

This clone has only one observation. This chain links TRBV15 with TRBJ2-6; D remains ambiguous. The CDR3 has 15 amino acids. V lost 1 base and J lost 6, with 10 bases in between. From germline, CDR1 is LNHNV and CDR2 YYDKDF (reference sequence). CDR3 sequence (DNA): TGTGCCACCAGCAGAGCCCTGCCGACGGCCAACGTCCTGACTTTC. It yields the protein CATSRALPTANVLTF.

The J gene is TRBJ2-2, the V gene TRBV15; 8 bases match TRBD1. J gave up 4 bases and V 3 bases, and 7 bases lay outside the gene matches. Germline CDR1 is LNHNV and CDR2 is YYDKDF (reference sequence). The CDR3 loop spans 16 amino acids. This CDR3 reads CATSRITGQGTGELFF. The CDR3 DNA follows: TGTGCCACCAGCAGGATCACCGGACAGGGCACCGGGGAGCTGTTTTTT. Combining the CDR3 with reference TRBV15 and TRBJ2-2 gives the whole variable domain DAMVIQNPRYQVTQFGKPVTLSCSQTLNHNVMYWYQQKSSQAPKLLFHYYDKDFNNEADTPDNFQSRRPNTSFCFLDIRSPGLGDTAMYLCATSRITGQGTGELFFGEGSRLTVL.

Regarding this clone: At the DNA level, this CDR3 is encoded by other sequences in the same sample as well. The V call is TRBV6-5, the J call TRBJ1-2, with 7 bases fitting TRBD1. Looked up from germline, CDR1 is MNHEY and CDR2 is SVGAGI. V trimming: 4 bases; J trimming: 2 bases; junction bases outside the gene matches: 1. CDR3 length: 13 residues. The CDR3 nucleotides are TGTGCCAGCAGTTCGACAGGGAACTATGGCTACACCTTC. This gives the protein CASSSTGNYGYTF.

CDR3 protein: CASTTPPNYYGYTF. CDR3 bases: TGTGCCAGCACAACCCCACCGAATTACTATGGCTACACCTTC. This chain links TRBV28 with TRBJ1-2; D remains unclear. There are 14 residues in the CDR3. Trimming pared 7 bases from V and 3 bases from J, leaving 15 bases between. Germline CDR1 MDHEN, CDR2 SYDVKM.

The chain carries TRBV6-1 and TRBJ1-6; a weak D match, TRBD1 (5 bases). V lost 4 bases and J 0 bases, leaving 10 bases between the germline ends. The CDR3 is 16 residues long. Germline assignment: CDR1 MNHNS and CDR2 SASEGT. CDR3 in amino acids: CASSGGGGSYNSPLHF. CDR3 sequence (DNA): TGTGCCAGCAGTGGGGGGGGAGGCTCCTATAATTCACCCCTCCACTTT.

This chain uses TRBV30 with TRBJ1-1, with D tentatively TRBD1 (6 bases). Germline-derived CDR1 and CDR2 are GTSNPN and SVGIG (reference sequence). The CDR3 contains 11 residues. Trimming removed 1 base from V and 7 bases from J, with 7 bases in between. CDR3 nucleotides: TGTGCCTGGAGTGGGGGGCTTGAAGCTTTCTTT. Its protein is CAWSGGLEAFF.

The gene calls are TRBV9 and TRBJ2-7; 8 nucleotides align to TRBD2. J lost 9 bases, V lost 0 bases, and 14 bases had no gene match. The germline V gene has CDR1 SGDLS and CDR2 YYNGEE. The CDR3 spans 16 residues. The CDR3 reads CASSVGITSGREVQYF. The CDR3 DNA follows: TGTGCCAGCAGCGTAGGAATAACTAGCGGTCGGGAGGTGCAGTACTTC.

The rearrangement links TRBV6-6 to TRBJ1-2; D ambiguous. V shed 5 bases and J shed 5 bases, with 24 bases lying between them. Germline lookup yields CDR1 MNHNY and CDR2 SVGAGI (reference sequence). CDR3 length: 17 amino acids. The CDR3 DNA is TGTGCCAGCAGTCCACCACCTAGGACTCCCCTCGGGTATGGCTACACCTTC. Encoded protein: CASSPPPRTPLGYGYTF.

The chain uses TRBV6-5 and TRBJ1-5, with a tentative D call TRBD1 (6 bases). The germline V and J ends were trimmed by 7 bases and 5 bases, with 12 bases remaining between them. Germline values: CDR1 MNHEY, CDR2 SVGAGI. The CDR3 has 13 residues. The CDR3 DNA sequence: TGTGCCAGCACCCAGGGGTGGGATCAGCCCCAGCATTTT. It is translated as CASTQGWDQPQHF.

The chain has TRBV5-1 and TRBJ2-1; 8 bases are shared with TRBD1. The CDR3 totals 15 residues. CDR1 and CDR2 (germline): SGHRS, YFSETQ. The V segment lost 0 bases and the J segment 9 bases; nucleotides outside the gene matches: 8. The CDR3 spells CASSLEGQGAGEQFF. Here the CDR3 DNA reads TGCGCCAGCAGCTTGGAGGGGCAGGGGGCTGGTGAGCAGTTCTTC.

The V gene is TRBV6-5, the J gene TRBJ2-7; 7 bases are shared with TRBD1. V lost 7 bases to trimming and J lost 0 bases; unmatched junction nucleotides: 6. The CDR3 totals 14 residues. Per germline, CDR1 MNHEY and CDR2 SVGAGI. The CDR3 bases are TGTGCCAGCACTTTGACAGGGAGCTCCTACGAGCAGTACTTC. This gives the protein CASTLTGSSYEQYF.